This TCR beta chain was documented in a study of T cell responses to AZD1222 COVID-19 vaccine. Regarding the study as a whole: Regions 160-218 and 743-854 held dominance among vaccine-associated CD4 TCRs, which spanned spike. Clonal diversity was possibly underestimated; the donors were predominantly white British and more often female.

J was trimmed by 6 bases and V by 5 bases; bases with no gene match: 11. The CDR3 contains 17 residues. Germline V gene lookup returns CDR1 SGHTA and CDR2 FQGNSA. Assay: immunoSEQ multiplex PCR; the TCRdb copy retains only in-frame clones and omits some. The table has about 110,000 clones, 80% to 95% seen once. Of note for this clone: Its antigen is currently unknown.

The sample here was peripheral blood, taken 28 days after the second AZD1222 dose. The sequence came from an adult who received the AZD1222 COVID-19 vaccine. This chain uses TRBV7-2 with TRBJ2-2; 11 positions agree with TRBD2. Here the CDR3 reads CASSPTRPSGGPGELFF. The CDR3 DNA follows: TGTGCCAGCAGCCCAACCCGACCTAGCGGGGGGCCCGGGGAGCTGTTTTTT.